This T cell receptor beta chain was sequenced for a study of beta chain features in type 1 diabetes (dated by TCRdb to between 2018 and 2020). Background for the entire study: Mean age, gender distribution, total cell number and subset yield were not different between patients and healthy donors. Across all samples, about 110 million sorted cells were examined, and cell number per subset correlated strongly with RNA yield. Regulatory and stem cell-like memory subsets were isolated from only 8 patients and roughly eight healthy donors, whereas naive and central memory subsets came from all 28 donors. In the study, recently diagnosed type 1 diabetes patients and matched healthy donors were compared on the TCRB repertoires of their sorted circulating CD4+ T cell subsets. The research as a whole found: At VDJ recombination sites, type 1 diabetes patients had fewer insertions and more deleted nucleotides, which implies abnormalities in thymic rearrangement. Shorter templates might be favored by PCR, yet because patient and control samples were amplified and corrected together, any such skew would affect both groups equally. Because small numbers of individuals were included in the HLA sub-analyses, any influence of HLA type on TCRB rearrangement was left unresolved. Because cDNA was sequenced instead of genomic DNA, highly expressing activated cells could be over-represented, though the groups showed no difference in activation or CD3 levels. Type 1 diabetes patients showed a moderate but significant shortening of TCRB CDR3 length in all four CD4+ subsets. The naive, central memory and regulatory TCRB repertoires appeared to resemble one another more closely among patients than among healthy donors.

To note about this clone: Its antigen remains unidentified. No base quality values were provided; no much bigger clone lies one nucleotide off.

CDR1 and CDR2 are drawn from the germline V gene: SGHRS, YFSETQ. The V end gives up 0 bases and the J end 3 bases, leaving 10 bases in the junction not matched to a gene. Counted from cysteine to phenylalanine, this CDR3 has 18 amino acids. The entry retains the CDR3 DNA only, 54 bases that are in frame from base 1. From each donor, a single peripheral blood sample of about 110 mL on average was drawn into heparinised tubes. Using a panel that included CD45RO, CCR7, CD25, CD127, CD95 and CD27, naive, central memory, regulatory and stem cell-like memory CD4+ T cells were sorted on a BD FACSAria II. Purity was above 95% for every sorted population. PBMCs were separated immediately by Lymphoprep density gradient centrifugation and were stained directly, without being cultured. To minimize batch effects, samples were stained and sorted in pairs, one healthy donor with one patient per experiment. The entire amount of isolated RNA was reverse transcribed using the High Capacity cDNA Reverse Transcription Kit, so the sequenced TCRB transcripts were expressed ones. Naive, central memory and regulatory T cell samples underwent deep immunoSEQ sequencing, averaging about 3.57 million total reads per sample. Sorted cells were lysed in RLT buffer, and RNA was extracted using DNase-treated RNeasy Micro or Mini kits according to cell number. Each cell subset was processed on its own to prevent cross-contamination, while patient and healthy donor samples were processed together. The immunoSEQ multiplex PCR was used to amplify TCRB sequences from cDNA, generating 87-bp fragments that spanned the CDR3 region. Sequencing of the amplicons was performed on the Illumina HiSeq platform. As for how the authors treated the data: Synthetic template baselines were used to correct PCR bias computationally, reads within Hamming distance 2 were collapsed together, and singletons that could not be merged were discarded. Reads were aligned against IMGT so that V, D and J genes, CDR3 length and insertions or deletions at six rearrangement sites could be assigned. Clonotype counts were normalized to sorted cell number within each subset before computing true diversity and Gini coefficients with the tcR R package. The overlap coefficient, calculated on TCRB nucleotide sequences, was used to measure repertoire sharing. Out-of-frame TCRB sequences from naive cells were analyzed as a proxy for the pre-selection repertoire. Here the immuneACCESS table is served through TCRdb, limited to in-frame sequences with V and J called. Missing clones are a known gap in these copies; in checked studies unresolved V genes cover under half, and the rest lacks a known reason. Clone size and V and J calls were adopted from that table, with D and trimming inferred from the DNA. This sample comprises hundreds of thousands of clones, over 9.5% of them detected only once. Around 0.031% of the sample is held by the ten biggest clonotypes.

Recombination linked TRBV5-1 to TRBJ2-7; 12 bases in the middle match TRBD2. This receptor was taken from a woman aged 18-35 years in good health. Sequenced input: naive CD4+ T cells from blood. The cell subset or site label corresponds to: true naive CD4+ T cells. The CDR3 corresponds to CASSLGLAGANSNYEQYF. The sequence in DNA is TGCGCCAGCAGCTTGGGACTAGCGGGAGCTAACTCAAACTACGAGCAGTACTTC.